A single sample gave rise to the 30 T cell receptor beta chains below, sequenced in a study of cytomegalovirus exposure and HLA in healthy donors. Sequencing was performed with immunoSEQ multiplex PCR; in TCRdb, only in-frame clones are kept and a portion is missing. The sample has 250,000 to 350,000 clones; roughly 90% are singletons. Input material: PBMCs. The receptor set was obtained from a woman under 30 in good health and CMV-seronegative.

The chain is built from TRBV16 and TRBJ2-1, with D possibly being TRBD2 (5 bases). CDR1 and CDR2 (germline): KGHSY, FQNENV. Trimming removed 5 bases at V and 2 bases at J, with 10 bases between. There are 14 residues in the CDR3. CDR3 loop: CASSIARAYNEQFF. The CDR3 region has the DNA TGTGCCAGCAGCATAGCGAGAGCCTACAATGAGCAGTTCTTC.

This clone is a singleton in its sample. The J gene is TRBJ2-1, the V gene TRBV28; 11 bases align to TRBD2. Looked up from germline, CDR1 is MDHEN and CDR2 is SYDVKM. The CDR3 runs to 15 residues. With 9 bases clipped from V and 2 bases from J, the junction kept 6 bases outside the gene matches. The CDR3 sequence is CASMPGLAAYNEQFF. The CDR3 nucleotides read TGTGCCAGTATGCCGGGACTAGCGGCCTACAATGAGCAGTTCTTC. The full variable domain, its missing parts supplied by reference TRBV28 and TRBJ2-1, is DVKVTQSSRYLVKRTGEKVFLECVQDMDHENMFWYRQDPGLGLRLIYFSYDVKMKEKGDIPEGYSVSREKKERFSLILESASTNQTSMYLCASMPGLAAYNEQFFGPGTRLTVL.

The chain joins TRBV28 to TRBJ1-2; 9 bases line up with TRBD1. CDR1 MDHEN and CDR2 SYDVKM come from the germline V gene. The J segment lost 4 bases and the V segment lost 2 bases, leaving 5 bases of the junction unmatched. CDR3 length: 15 amino acids. This CDR3 reads CASSLRTGVPYGYTF. The CDR3 bases are TGTGCCAGCAGTTTAAGGACAGGGGTTCCCTATGGCTACACCTTC.

V is TRBV10-3 and J is TRBJ1-2; 12 bases align to TRBD1. In germline, CDR1 is ENHRY, CDR2 SYGVKD. The V gene end was trimmed by 8 bases and the J gene end by 7 bases; junction bases not matched to a gene: 11. The CDR3 totals 15 residues. CDR3 nucleotides: TGTGCCATCGGCCCAGGGGGACAGGGGGCTGGTGGCTACACCTTC. As protein: CAIGPGGQGAGGYTF.

The chain has TRBV11-3 and TRBJ2-1; D might be TRBD1 (7 bases). This CDR3 has 16 amino acids. V lost 3 bases and J 1 base, leaving 13 bases between the germline ends. Germline V gives CDR1 SGHNT, CDR2 YENEEA. DNA of the CDR3: TGTGCCAGCAGCTTTCGGTCAGGGGGGTCCTACAATGAGCAGTTCTTC. Its translation: CASSFRSGGSYNEQFF. Using reference TRBV11-3 and TRBJ2-1 for the parts outside the CDR3, the full variable domain is EAGVVQSPRYKIIEKKQPVAFWCNPISGHNTLYWYLQNLGQGPELLIRYENEEAVDDSQLPKDRFSAERLKGVDSTLKIQPAELGDSAVYLCASSFRSGGSYNEQFFGPGTRLTVL.

This rearrangement joins TRBV10-2 to TRBJ2-3; 10 bases are a match to TRBD2. Trimming took 6 bases from V and 6 from J; bases not matched to a gene: 6. Per the germline V gene, CDR1 is WSHSY and CDR2 is SAAADI. The CDR3 is made up of 14 amino acids. The CDR3 bases are TGCGCCAGCAGCCTAGCGGGAGTCGTGGATACGCAGTATTTT. Protein sequence: CASSLAGVVDTQYF.

This clone was found once. CDR3 sequence: CASSVGQVYGYTF. CDR3 coding DNA: TGTGCCAGCAGTGTGGGACAAGTCTATGGCTACACCTTC. The rearrangement joins TRBV28 to TRBJ1-2; D is perhaps TRBD1 (6 bases). This CDR3 comprises 13 residues. V was shortened by 5 bases and J by 4 bases, with 11 bases between the two germline ends. Germline loops: CDR1 MDHEN, CDR2 SYDVKM.

The gene calls are TRBV28 and TRBJ2-5; D perhaps matches TRBD1 (5 bases). This CDR3 contains 17 residues. V was pared by 8 bases and J by 0 bases, with 22 bases between. From germline, CDR1 is MDHEN and CDR2 SYDVKM. The CDR3 loop is CASQAPWGRWYQETQYF. The CDR3 DNA follows: TGTGCCAGCCAAGCCCCCTGGGGCAGGTGGTACCAAGAGACCCAGTACTTC.

The CDR3 is CASSSPKSGSGTDTQYF. CDR3 coding DNA: TGTGCCAGCAGCTCCCCTAAAAGCGGGAGTGGCACAGATACGCAGTATTTT. This chain joins TRBV13 and TRBJ2-3; 8 bases agree with TRBD2. The CDR3 consists of 17 residues. The ends lost 4 bases at V and 1 base at J; junction bases unmatched: 10. Germline loops: CDR1 PRHDT, CDR2 FYEKMQ (reference sequence).

The genes are TRBV28 and TRBJ2-3; 10 bases fit TRBD2. Germline CDR1 MDHEN, CDR2 SYDVKM. The CDR3 is 17 residues long. J lost 0 bases, V lost 4 bases, and 7 bases had no gene match. CDR3 DNA sequence: TGTGCCAGCAGTTCGTCGACTAGCGGGTTTAGCACAGATACGCAGTATTTT. As protein: CASSSSTSGFSTDTQYF.

The chain carries TRBV27 and TRBJ2-3; TRBD2 agrees at 11 bases. The CDR3 covers 13 residues. J lost 9 bases, V lost 5 bases, and 4 bases had no gene match. CDR1 MNHEY and CDR2 SMNVEV come from the germline V gene (reference sequence). The CDR3 DNA sequence: TGTGCCAGCAGTATTCGGACTAGCGGGACGCAGTATTTT. Its protein product is CASSIRTSGTQYF.

The chain uses TRBV29-1 and TRBJ2-7; 14 bases fit TRBD2. Germline CDR1 and CDR2: SQVTM and ANQGSEA. V was clipped by 5 bases and J by 1 base; unmatched bases: 10. The CDR3 extends over 17 amino acids. The CDR3, as DNA: TGCAGCGTTACGGGACTAGCGGGAGAGGGGGGTTCCTACGAGCAGTACTTC. It is translated as CSVTGLAGEGGSYEQYF.

The chain uses TRBV6-4 and TRBJ1-5, with TRBD1 as a possible D gene (5 bases). The V gene lost 3 bases and the J gene lost 2 bases, with 11 bases spanning the gap. Germline-derived CDR1 and CDR2 are MRHNA and SNTAGT. CDR3 length equals 15 residues. CDR3 in amino acids: CASSESEQGNQPQHF. DNA of the CDR3: TGTGCCAGCAGTGAGTCAGAACAGGGCAATCAGCCCCAGCATTTT.

This sequence joins TRBV5-1 and TRBJ2-3, with D perhaps TRBD2 (6 bases). From germline, CDR1 is SGHRS and CDR2 YFSETQ. V dropped 2 bases and J dropped 0 bases, with 10 bases sitting between them. The CDR3 length is 15 residues. In DNA, the CDR3 is TGCGCCAGCAGCTTAATCAGCGGGAGCACAGATACGCAGTATTTT. It is translated as CASSLISGSTDTQYF. The whole variable domain, remainder taken from reference TRBV5-1 and TRBJ2-3, is KAGVTQTPRYLIKTRGQQVTLSCSPISGHRSVSWYQQTPGQGLQFLFEYFSETQRNKGNFPGRFSGRQFSNSRSEMNVSTLELGDSALYLCASSLISGSTDTQYFGPGTRLTVL.

This chain uses TRBV5-1 with TRBJ2-2; the match to TRBD1 covers 7 bases. Germline values: CDR1 SGHRS, CDR2 YFSETQ. There are 13 residues in the CDR3. V gave up 4 bases and J gave up 5 bases; unmatched junction bases: 2. The CDR3 is CASSQQGTGELFF. DNA of the CDR3: TGCGCCAGCAGCCAACAGGGGACCGGGGAGCTGTTTTTT.

The V and J genes are TRBV7-2 and TRBJ2-7; the D gene is possibly TRBD2 (5 bases). Trimming shortened V by 2 bases and J by 2 bases, and 16 bases separated the two germline ends. The CDR3 runs 16 residues. Germline CDR1 and CDR2: SGHTA and FQGNSA. In nucleotides, the CDR3 is TGTGCCAGCAGCTTAAAAGGGCTAGCTTATGCCTACGAGCAGTACTTC. Residues: CASSLKGLAYAYEQYF.

The V and J genes are TRBV28 and TRBJ2-7, with D tentatively TRBD2 (6 bases). Trimming removed 3 bases from V and 0 bases from J, with 15 bases in between. Germline loops: CDR1 MDHEN, CDR2 SYDVKM. The CDR3 has 16 residues. The CDR3 here is CASSFRGLRSSYEQYF. As DNA, the CDR3 is TGTGCCAGCAGTTTTCGGGGACTCCGGAGCTCCTACGAGCAGTACTTC.

The chain couples TRBV9 to TRBJ2-4; 10 bases are a match to TRBD2. CDR3 length: 16 residues. V lost 3 bases to trimming and J lost 0 bases; unmatched junction nucleotides: 3. Germline lookup yields CDR1 SGDLS and CDR2 YYNGEE. The CDR3 here is CASSETSGIAKNIQYF. Written as DNA, the CDR3 is TGTGCCAGCAGCGAAACTAGCGGGATAGCCAAAAACATTCAGTACTTC.

The V and J genes are TRBV11-2 and TRBJ2-7, with D possibly being TRBD2 (6 bases). The germline gives CDR1 SGHAT, CDR2 FQNNGV. The CDR3 covers 14 residues. Between the trimmed V and J ends, which lost 3 bases and 4 bases, there was a span of 13 bases. CDR3 DNA: TGTGCCAGCAGCTTCATAGCGGACCCGTACGAGCAGTACTTC. Its protein is CASSFIADPYEQYF.

This clone showed up just once. V and J are TRBV6-5 and TRBJ2-7; 7 bases line up with TRBD1. Germline CDR1 and CDR2: MNHEY and SVGAGI. V was pared by 6 bases and J by 0 bases, with 5 bases of the junction left unmatched. This CDR3 region has 14 residues. In DNA, the CDR3 is TGTGCCAGCAGACACAGGGGCCTCTCCTACGAGCAGTACTTC. This sequence encodes CASRHRGLSYEQYF.

V usage is TRBV6-5 and J usage is TRBJ2-7; 8 nucleotides match TRBD2. The CDR3 contains 16 residues. The J segment lost 1 base and the V segment lost 0 bases, leaving 5 bases of the junction unmatched. The germline gives CDR1 MNHEY, CDR2 SVGAGI. The CDR3: CASSYSGLAGSYEQYF. The CDR3 nucleotides read TGTGCCAGCAGTTACTCAGGGCTAGCGGGTTCCTACGAGCAGTACTTC.

The chain has TRBV4-1 and TRBJ2-3; 13 bases line up with TRBD2. Germline-derived CDR1 and CDR2 are MGHRA and YSYEKL. This CDR3 has 15 residues. The V gene end was trimmed by 1 base and the J gene end by 6 bases; junction bases not matched to a gene: 1. CDR3 nucleotide sequence: TGCGCCAGCAGCCAAGTGGGACTAGCGGGGGATACGCAGTATTTT. Encoded protein: CASSQVGLAGDTQYF.

The chain couples TRBV28 to TRBJ2-1, with a weak D call TRBD2 (5 bases). Germline V CDR1 and CDR2: MDHEN, SYDVKM. V was cut by 2 bases and J by 4 bases, with 9 bases left in between. The CDR3 covers 14 residues. CDR3 DNA sequence: TGTGCCAGCAGTTTAGGGAGTCAATACAATGAGCAGTTCTTC. Residues: CASSLGSQYNEQFF.

This clone was seen once. The chain employs TRBV9 and TRBJ1-1; D unresolved. Germline CDR1 reads SGDLS; CDR2 reads YYNGEE. Trimming cost V 0 bases and J 4 bases, with 10 bases left between them. This CDR3 comprises 14 residues. CDR3 bases: TGTGCCAGCAGCGTAGTGGCAGAGGCCACTGAAGCTTTCTTT. Translation: CASSVVAEATEAFF. Filled out from reference TRBV9 and TRBJ1-1, the complete variable domain reads DSGVTQTPKHLITATGQRVTLRCSPRSGDLSVYWYQQSLDQGLQFLIQYYNGEERAKGNILERFSAQQFPDLHSELNLSSLELGDSALYFCASSVVAEATEAFFGQGTRLTVV.

V and J are TRBV11-2 and TRBJ2-2; 13 nucleotides match TRBD2. Germline trimming cut 5 bases from V and 4 bases from J; bases unmatched to any gene: 13. Germline CDR1 is SGHAT and CDR2 is FQNNGV. The CDR3 has 19 residues. The CDR3 loop reads CASSLRTSGRTTSTGELFF. CDR3 coding DNA: TGTGCCAGCAGCCTGAGGACTAGCGGGAGAACGACCAGCACCGGGGAGCTGTTTTTT.

The chain carries TRBV6-5 and TRBJ1-4; no clear D gene. The CDR3 consists of 13 residues. Germline V lookup: CDR1 MNHEY, CDR2 SVGAGI. Trimming removed 2 bases at V and 6 bases at J, with 7 bases between. The CDR3, as DNA: TGTGCCAGCAGTTACACCGGGTATGAAAAACTGTTTTTT. The encoded protein is CASSYTGYEKLFF.

The V gene is TRBV18, the J gene TRBJ2-7; D perhaps matches TRBD2 (5 bases). Trimming shortened V by 6 bases and J by 4 bases, and 19 bases separated the two germline ends. The CDR3 spans 15 residues. The germline CDR1 and CDR2 sequences are KGHSH and LQKENI. The CDR3 coding sequence is TGTGCCAGCTCCTCAGGAGGAGGTTTATTTTACGAGCAGTACTTC. It yields the protein CASSSGGGLFYEQYF.

Comments on this clone: A read error may account for a junction end that differs from germline. The J gene is TRBJ1-2, the V gene TRBV28; weak D call: TRBD1 (5 bases). This CDR3 has 11 amino acids. CDR1 and CDR2 from the germline V gene are MDHEN and SYDVKM. This CDR3 reads CASSFGGDLVF. The CDR3 bases are TGTGCCAGCAGTTTTGGGGGGGACCTGGTTTTC.

The rearrangement uses TRBV30 and TRBJ2-1; 8 bases match TRBD2. The CDR3 runs to 13 residues. Losses at the gene ends were 0 bases for V and 8 bases for J; bases not matched to a gene: 3. The germline V gene has CDR1 GTSNPN and CDR2 SVGIG (reference sequence). Here the CDR3 reads CAWSVGGRYEQFF. The DNA for the CDR3 is TGTGCCTGGAGTGTAGGCGGGAGGTATGAGCAGTTCTTC.

This clone has more than one count but fewer than ten. The J gene is TRBJ1-6, the V gene TRBV30; perhaps TRBD1 as D (6 bases). The CDR3 totals 13 residues. Per germline, CDR1 GTSNPN and CDR2 SVGIG (reference sequence). The V gene lost 1 base and the J gene lost 8 bases, with 9 bases spanning the gap. The CDR3 region is CAWSEAGDSPLHF. The CDR3 nucleotides are TGTGCCTGGAGTGAGGCAGGGGATTCACCCCTCCACTTT.